A selection of T cell receptor beta chains follows, all from one sample in a study of Graves' ophthalmopathy and Graves' hyperthyroidism. MiXCR, applied by TCRdb to the multiplex PCR reads, yields one record per CDR3 protein. The table lists around 1,000,000 distinct CDR3 sequences, about 35% of them singletons. Sequenced material: peripheral blood or thyroid tissue (not recorded which). The origin of the receptors is an adult man with Graves' hyperthyroidism. CDR3s include the opening cysteine and the closing phenylalanine or tryptophan. The D gene is left open where the match is weak. For some rows the clone size is stated as once, few or many, or as a class when expanded; others skip it.

V gene: TRBV7-2
clone size: few
D gene: -
J gene: TRBJ2-2
CDR3 DNA: TGTGCCAGCAGCCTGGAGTTCACGACGGCGAACACCGGGGAGCTGTTTTTT
CDR3 protein: CASSLEFTTANTGELFF

V gene: TRBV7-2
clone size: many
D gene: TRBD1
J gene: TRBJ1-1
CDR3 DNA: TGTGCCAGCAGCCCGCCGGGACAGGGGGCTGAAGCTTTCTTT
CDR3 protein: CASSPPGQGAEAFF

V gene: TRBV11-2
clone size: many
D gene: -
J gene: TRBJ2-7
CDR3 DNA: TGTGCCAGCAGCTTAAGGGAGCGGGCCTCCTACGAGCAGTACTTC
CDR3 protein: CASSLRERASYEQYF

V gene: TRBV2
clone size: few
D gene: -
J gene: TRBJ2-2
CDR3 DNA: TGTGCTAGGTCCGCGAACACCGGGGAGCTGTTTTTT
CDR3 protein: CARSANTGELFF

V gene: TRBV2
clone size: -
D gene: -
J gene: TRBJ1-2
CDR3 DNA: TGTGCCAGCAGGAAGGACATATCTAACTATGGCTACACCTTC
CDR3 protein: CASRKDISNYGYTF

V gene: TRBV7-9
clone size: many
D gene: -
J gene: TRBJ2-5
CDR3 DNA: TGTGCCAGTAGCACCCGACGGGAGACCCAGTACTTC
CDR3 protein: CASSTRRETQYF

V gene: TRBV7-6
clone size: -
D gene: -
J gene: TRBJ1-4
CDR3 DNA: TGTGCCAGCACCGACACCGGGACTAATGAAAAACTGTTTTTT
CDR3 protein: CASTDTGTNEKLFF

V gene: TRBV20-1
clone size: -
D gene: -
J gene: TRBJ2-5
CDR3 DNA: TGCAGTGCTAGGTTCTGGGGGAAGGAGACCCAGTACTTC
CDR3 protein: CSARFWGKETQYF

V gene: TRBV7-9
clone size: few
D gene: -
J gene: TRBJ2-5
CDR3 DNA: TGTGCCAGCAGGGAGAAGCTTAGACGGGAGACCCAGTACTTC
CDR3 protein: CASREKLRRETQYF

V gene: TRBV12-3/TRBV12-4
clone size: -
D gene: -
J gene: TRBJ2-5
CDR3 DNA: TGTGCCAGCAGTTTTCAAGCGAGGGAGACCCAGTACTTC
CDR3 protein: CASSFQARETQYF

V gene: TRBV11-2
clone size: many
D gene: -
J gene: TRBJ2-7
CDR3 DNA: TGTGCCAGCAGCTTAGGGGCAGGACGGACCTACGAGCAGTACTTC
CDR3 protein: CASSLGAGRTYEQYF

V gene: TRBV7-2
clone size: -
D gene: -
J gene: TRBJ1-3
CDR3 DNA: TGTGCCAGCATCGACGGGGGAAACACCATATATTTT
CDR3 protein: CASIDGGNTIYF

V gene: TRBV4-2
clone size: -
D gene: -
J gene: TRBJ2-5
CDR3 DNA: TGTGCCAGCAGCCAAGGAGCGGGACAAACGTACCAAGAGACCCAGTACTTC
CDR3 protein: CASSQGAGQTYQETQYF

V gene: TRBV7-3
clone size: once
D gene: -
J gene: TRBJ2-5
CDR3 DNA: TGTGCCAGCCCCTGGGCCCGAGCGGGAAGGTGGCACAGAAGTACAGGGGAGGAGACCCAGTACTTC
CDR3 protein: CASPWARAGRWHRSTGEETQYF

V gene: TRBV7-6
clone size: many
D gene: -
J gene: TRBJ1-3
CDR3 DNA: TGTGCCAGCAGCTTGCCGGATGGAAACACCATATATTTT
CDR3 protein: CASSLPDGNTIYF

V gene: TRBV7-6
clone size: many
D gene: -
J gene: TRBJ1-2
CDR3 DNA: TGTGCCAGCAGCTTAGCGGACAGTGGCGGCTATGGCTACACCTTC
CDR3 protein: CASSLADSGGYGYTF

V gene: TRBV12-3/TRBV12-4
clone size: -
D gene: -
J gene: TRBJ1-1
CDR3 DNA: TGTGCCAGCAGTTCCTCGTCCAGGGTGAACACTGAAGCTTTCTTT
CDR3 protein: CASSSSSRVNTEAFF